This T cell receptor beta chain originates from a study of cytomegalovirus exposure and HLA in healthy donors. The overall study: Approximately 200 million T cells yielded some 120 million unique TCR beta sequences in earlier analysis. Study conclusions and caveats: TCR beta V segments were, for the most part, productive about 87% or about 30% of the time in an earlier analysis.

PCR primers comprised 60 Vbeta and 13 Jbeta primers. Assay: immunoSEQ multiplex PCR; the TCRdb copy retains only in-frame clones and omits some. Here the sample spans around 100,000 clones, more than 75% being singletons. Comment on this clone: Antigen unknown.

The V gene end was trimmed by 2 bases and the J gene end by 2 bases; junction bases not matched to a gene: 2. The CDR3 loop spans 14 amino acids. In germline, CDR1 is SGHDT, CDR2 YYEEEE. Specimen: PBMCs. The source of this sequence is a woman aged 50 to 60 in good health and CMV-seropositive. The chain is built from TRBV5-6 and TRBJ2-5, with 8 bases fitting TRBD2. In DNA form, the CDR3 reads TGTGCCAGCAGCTTCGGGACTAGGCAAGAGACCCAGTACTTC. Its protein is CASSFGTRQETQYF.